This entry lists 10 T cell receptor beta chains sequenced from one sample in a study of blood T cell repertoires in COVID-19. Here immunoSEQ multiplex PCR was the method, and the copy in TCRdb shows in-frame clones only, minus some. The sample consists of 300,000 to 400,000 clones, about nine tenths of them appearing once. The material sequenced was peripheral blood. The receptor set was obtained from a woman in her sixties or seventies with COVID-19, enrolled during active disease.

The rearrangement joins TRBV30 to TRBJ1-5; D is perhaps TRBD1 (5 bases). The CDR3 runs to 14 residues. Between the trimmed V and J ends, which lost 2 bases and 7 bases, there was a span of 15 bases. Germline assignment: CDR1 GTSNPN and CDR2 SVGIG (reference sequence). CDR3 in DNA: TGTGCCTGGAGTTTAAAGGGGTCTAAACAGCCCCAGCATTTT. This translates into CAWSLKGSKQPQHF.

This rearrangement joins TRBV10-1 to TRBJ2-2, with D perhaps matching TRBD1 (6 bases). This CDR3 comprises 19 residues. In germline, CDR1 is WNHNN, CDR2 SYGVQD (reference sequence). The V end lost 4 bases, the J end lost 0 bases, and 21 bases lay between the germline ends. The CDR3 bases are TGCGCCAGCAGTGGAGGGGAATTGGGGGCCAGGGCGAACACCGGGGAGCTGTTTTTT. Protein product: CASSGGELGARANTGELFF.

V gene TRBV28 combines with J gene TRBJ2-3, with TRBD1 matching over 7 bases. This CDR3 has 14 residues. V shed 8 bases and J 2 bases; nucleotides not matched to a gene: 7. Germline CDR1 is MDHEN and CDR2 is SYDVKM. DNA for the CDR3: TGTGCCAGCGCGAGGGACAGATACACAGATACGCAGTATTTT. This codes for CASARDRYTDTQYF.

About this clone: No conserved phenylalanine or tryptophan is present at the end of the CDR3, so a read error is the likely explanation. The DNA is omitted, as the CDR3 cannot be located on it reliably, and the CDR3 follows TCRdb's listing. V gene TRBV5-8 combines with J gene TRBJ1-1. CDR1 SGHTS and CDR2 YDEGEE come from the germline V gene. The CDR3 numbers 9 amino acids, ends counted. The CDR3 region is CASSPRARL.

The chain couples TRBV12-3 or TRBV12-4 to TRBJ1-2; D might be TRBD1 (5 bases). The CDR3 length is 12 residues. V was trimmed by 3 bases and J by 8 bases, leaving 10 bases between them. CDR3 in DNA: TGTGCCAGCAGTTTTGGGGGGGACGGCTACACCTTC. Amino acids: CASSFGGDGYTF.

The V call is TRBV21-1, the J call TRBJ2-3; no check of the table's D call, TRBD2, against the DNA was made. TRBV21-1 is listed as a pseudogene. This CDR3 spans 19 amino acids. This chain's CDR3 is CASSSHLLVGGDNTDTQYF. In nucleotides, the CDR3 is TGTGCCAGCAGCTCCCATCTTTTAGTGGGGGGGGATAACACAGATACGCAGTATTTT.

The rearrangement uses TRBV27 and TRBJ1-1; TRBD1 agrees at 8 bases. V was clipped by 3 bases and J by 4 bases; unmatched bases: 10. Germline V gene lookup returns CDR1 MNHEY and CDR2 SMNVEV (reference sequence). There are 16 residues in the CDR3. CDR3 nucleotides: TGTGCCAGCAGTTTGCCCGGGACAGGTAGGGGCACTGAAGCTTTCTTT. Amino acids: CASSLPGTGRGTEAFF.

The chain joins TRBV12-3 or TRBV12-4 to TRBJ1-1; D remains unclear. V lost 3 bases and J 5 bases, leaving 7 bases between the germline ends. The CDR3 has 12 residues. The CDR3 sequence is CASSFAETEAFF. The CDR3 DNA is TGTGCCAGCAGTTTTGCGGAAACTGAAGCTTTCTTT.

The gene calls are TRBV19 and TRBJ2-1; 11 positions agree with TRBD2. CDR3 length: 15 amino acids. Germline values: CDR1 LNHDA, CDR2 SQIVND (reference sequence). The trim removed 2 bases at V and 8 bases at J, leaving 5 bases unmatched. Here the CDR3 reads CASSIMVAGGHEQFF. Written as DNA, the CDR3 is TGTGCCAGTAGTATAATGGTAGCGGGGGGGCATGAGCAGTTCTTC.

The CDR3 sequence: CASNFHTGGSGYTF. In DNA form, the CDR3 reads TGTGCCAGCAACTTCCATACAGGGGGCAGCGGCTACACCTTC. The chain joins TRBV7-9 to TRBJ1-2; 9 positions agree with TRBD1. CDR3 length equals 14 residues. Germline V gives CDR1 SEHNR, CDR2 FQNEAQ (reference sequence). The V segment lost 7 bases and the J segment 8 bases; nucleotides outside the gene matches: 11.